A selection of T cell receptor beta chains follows, all from one sample in a study of vaccination effects on CD4 cells after COVID-19. Their antigen targets remain unknown. Data came from immunoSEQ multiplex PCR; TCRdb stores just in-frame clones and leaves some out. The sample yields 72,000 or so clones, just under 75% seen once. The sample consisted of CD4+ T cells from PBMCs cultured without peptide, taken after COVID-19 vaccination. The receptors come from a human donor who received a COVID-19 vaccine. Both conserved end residues are part of each CDR3. Fields, in order: J gene, V gene, clone size, D gene, CDR3 DNA, CDR3 protein. The D gene is left open where the match is weak. Clone size is shown for a subset of rows, as once, few, many or a class of expanded clone.

J: TRBJ1-6
V: TRBV30
size: once
D: NA
DNA: TGTGCCTGGACACGGGACGTCAACTCTAATTCACCCCTCCACTTT
CDR3: CAWTRDVNSNSPLHF

J: TRBJ2-1
V: TRBV2
size: NA
D: NA
DNA: TGTGCCAGCAATGAAGGTACCTCGGGCCAATTGGGTGAGCAGTTCTTC
CDR3: CASNEGTSGQLGEQFF

J: TRBJ1-4
V: TRBV18
size: NA
D: NA
DNA: TGTGCCAGCTTCAAGGACAGACCTAATGAAAAACTGTTTTTT
CDR3: CASFKDRPNEKLFF

J: TRBJ1-1
V: TRBV6-5
size: NA
D: NA
DNA: TGTGCCAGCAGCGCCCGGGGCCCCACTGAAGCTTTCTTT
CDR3: CASSARGPTEAFF

J: TRBJ2-1
V: TRBV6-5
size: NA
D: NA
DNA: TGTGCCAGCAGATGGGGTATAAACAATGAGCAGTTCTTC
CDR3: CASRWGINNEQFF

J: TRBJ1-1
V: TRBV18
size: NA
D: NA
DNA: TGTGCCAGCTCCTACTCGAAGAACACTGAAGCTTTCTTT
CDR3: CASSYSKNTEAFF

J: TRBJ2-3
V: TRBV18
size: NA
D: TRBD2
DNA: TGTGCCAGCTCACCATGGCGGGGGAGGTCGGCAGATACGCAGTATTTT
CDR3: CASSPWRGRSADTQYF

J: TRBJ1-1
V: TRBV19
size: NA
D: NA
DNA: TGTGCCAGAGGGGTGGCCGGGACATCACCCGGGAACACTGAAGCTTTCTTT
CDR3: CARGVAGTSPGNTEAFF

J: TRBJ1-4
V: TRBV5-6
size: NA
D: NA
DNA: TGTGCCAGCAGCAACCTGGTTAGTGCAACTAATGAAAAACTGTTTTTT
CDR3: CASSNLVSATNEKLFF

J: TRBJ1-1
V: TRBV6-6
size: NA
D: NA
DNA: TGTGCCAGCAGTCGAGGTCGAGGGGTACTGAACACTGAAGCTTTCTTT
CDR3: CASSRGRGVLNTEAFF

J: TRBJ2-5
V: TRBV4-1
size: NA
D: NA
DNA: TGCGCCAGCAGCCACCAGCGGACCCAAGAGACCCAGTACTTC
CDR3: CASSHQRTQETQYF

J: TRBJ1-6
V: TRBV2
size: few
D: NA
DNA: TGTGCCAGCAGTGAAGGGGACGCTTGGCCGTTACTCTATAATTCACCCCTCCACTTT
CDR3: CASSEGDAWPLLYNSPLHF

J: TRBJ2-1
V: TRBV9
size: once
D: NA
DNA: TGTGCCAGCAGCGCGCGGGTGGAGGGGAGGAATGAGCAGTTCTTC
CDR3: CASSARVEGRNEQFF

J: TRBJ1-2
V: TRBV7-9
size: NA
D: NA
DNA: TGTGCCAGCAGCTTACTCGGACGGACCGTTGGAGCTGGCTACACCTTC
CDR3: CASSLLGRTVGAGYTF

J: TRBJ1-4
V: TRBV19
size: NA
D: NA
DNA: TGTGCCAGTAGCGTGACGAATATCGGAAAACTGTTTTTT
CDR3: CASSVTNIGKLFF

J: TRBJ1-2
V: TRBV12-3/TRBV12-4
size: NA
D: NA
DNA: TGTGCCAGCAGTATCGGGACACAGTATGGCTACACCTTC
CDR3: CASSIGTQYGYTF

J: TRBJ1-4
V: TRBV30
size: NA
D: NA
DNA: TGTGCCTGGGGCCGGCGGGGTAATGAAAAACTGTTTTTT
CDR3: CAWGRRGNEKLFF

J: TRBJ2-5
V: TRBV6-5
size: NA
D: TRBD1
DNA: TGTGCCAGCAGTTTACAGGGGGGAGAGACCCAGTACTTC
CDR3: CASSLQGGETQYF

J: TRBJ1-4
V: TRBV24-1
size: NA
D: NA
DNA: TGTGCCACCAGTGATGAAAACCGGGGCCGTGAAAAACTGTTTTTT
CDR3: CATSDENRGREKLFF

J: TRBJ1-2
V: TRBV15
size: NA
D: NA
DNA: TGTGCCACCAGCAGAGATTTGGAAGACGGCTACACCTTC
CDR3: CATSRDLEDGYTF

J: TRBJ2-2
V: TRBV5-1
size: NA
D: TRBD1
DNA: TGCGCCAGCAGCGTACAGGGGGCGGTTACCGACACCGGGGAGCTGTTTTTT
CDR3: CASSVQGAVTDTGELFF

J: TRBJ1-5
V: TRBV6-2/TRBV6-3
size: few
D: NA
DNA: TGTGCCAGCAGTGACCCCGGCTCGACGCCCCAGCATTTT
CDR3: CASSDPGSTPQHF

J: TRBJ2-1
V: TRBV7-9
size: once
D: NA
DNA: TGTGCCAGCGGCAGAGGCTCCTACAATGAGCAGTTCTTC
CDR3: CASGRGSYNEQFF

J: TRBJ2-4
V: TRBV6-1
size: NA
D: NA
DNA: TGTGCCAGCAGTGCTCTCCAGGGGGGACTAGCCAAAAACATTCAGTACTTC
CDR3: CASSALQGGLAKNIQYF

J: TRBJ2-1
V: TRBV6-5
size: NA
D: NA
DNA: TGTGCCAGCAGTCCTCGGAGGGGCGACAATGAGCAGTTCTTC
CDR3: CASSPRRGDNEQFF

J: TRBJ1-5
V: TRBV6-5
size: NA
D: TRBD1
DNA: TGTGCCAGACTACAGGGGGCGTATCAGCCCCAGCATTTT
CDR3: CARLQGAYQPQHF

J: TRBJ1-1
V: TRBV10-3
size: NA
D: NA
DNA: TGTGCACAGGGTGGGTCGAACACTGAAGCTTTCTTT
CDR3: CAQGGSNTEAFF

J: TRBJ1-2
V: TRBV2
size: NA
D: TRBD1
DNA: TGTGCCAGCAGTGAACAGGGGACAGCCTATGGCTACACCTTC
CDR3: CASSEQGTAYGYTF

J: TRBJ2-1
V: TRBV9
size: NA
D: TRBD1
DNA: TGTGCCAGCAGCAAAAGGACAGGGGCGGTCTACAATGAGCAGTTCTTC
CDR3: CASSKRTGAVYNEQFF

J: TRBJ2-5
V: TRBV7-2
size: once
D: NA
DNA: TGTGCCAGCAGCTTAGTTGGGGGGCGGGCCCAAGAGACCCAGTACTTC
CDR3: CASSLVGGRAQETQYF

J: TRBJ1-1
V: TRBV5-1
size: NA
D: NA
DNA: TGCGCCAGCAGCGGGCAGGGGAACACTGAAGCTTTCTTT
CDR3: CASSGQGNTEAFF

J: TRBJ1-4
V: TRBV18
size: NA
D: NA
DNA: TGTGCCAGCTCACCTGGGGGCGAGCGAGAAAAACTGTTTTTT
CDR3: CASSPGGEREKLFF

J: TRBJ2-3
V: TRBV19
size: few
D: TRBD2
DNA: TGTGCCAGTAAGAGGGGAAGCGGGGGGGCGACAGATACGCAGTATTTT
CDR3: CASKRGSGGATDTQYF

J: TRBJ1-5
V: TRBV28
size: NA
D: TRBD1
DNA: TGTGCCAGCAGGCTCCTGACAGGGGGTCAGCCCCAGCATTTT
CDR3: CASRLLTGGQPQHF

J: TRBJ1-2
V: TRBV1
size: NA
D: NA
DNA: TGCACCAGCAGCCAAAACAGAGATGGCTACACCTTC
CDR3: CTSSQNRDGYTF

J: TRBJ1-2
V: TRBV7-2
size: NA
D: TRBD1
DNA: TGTGCCAGCAGCTTAGTGGCAGGGGGATCGACTAACTATGGCTACACCTTC
CDR3: CASSLVAGGSTNYGYTF

J: TRBJ1-2
V: TRBV30
size: NA
D: TRBD1
DNA: TGTGCCTGGCAGACAGGACAGGGAAACTATGGCTACACCTTC
CDR3: CAWQTGQGNYGYTF

J: TRBJ2-5
V: TRBV30
size: NA
D: NA
DNA: TGTGCCTGGAGTAGCCAGCCGGGATCCCAAGAGACCCAGTACTTC
CDR3: CAWSSQPGSQETQYF

J: TRBJ1-4
V: TRBV19
size: few
D: NA
DNA: TGTGCCAGTAGTATACAGGGAACTAATGAAAAACTGTTTTTT
CDR3: CASSIQGTNEKLFF

J: TRBJ1-5
V: TRBV2
size: NA
D: TRBD1
DNA: TGTGCCAGCAGGTTGGGACAGGGCCATCAGCCCCAGCATTTT
CDR3: CASRLGQGHQPQHF